This is a list of T cell receptor beta chains from one sample in a study of graft-versus-host responses after intestinal transplantation. Assay: immunoSEQ multiplex PCR; the TCRdb copy retains only in-frame clones and omits some. The sample holds 150,000 or so clones, around nine tenths seen once. The antigens these receptors bind are not known. Sequencing was performed on unstimulated CD4+ T cells sorted from spleen or lymph node cells, taken before intestinal transplant. Every receptor here comes from a human donor who received an intestinal transplant. CDR3s include the opening cysteine and the closing phenylalanine or tryptophan. Fields, in order: V gene, D gene, clone size, J gene, CDR3 protein. The D gene is left open where the match is weak. Clone size is given for some rows only: seen once, a few or many times, or a class if the clone is expanded.

v_gene: TRBV28
d_gene: TRBD1
abundance: NA
j_gene: TRBJ1-1
CDR3aa: CASRPQGAHKTEAFF

v_gene: TRBV9
d_gene: TRBD2
abundance: NA
j_gene: TRBJ2-3
CDR3aa: CASSVGIAGGTGDTQYF

v_gene: TRBV7-7
d_gene: NA
abundance: NA
j_gene: TRBJ2-5
CDR3aa: CASGPGVQETQYF

v_gene: TRBV2
d_gene: NA
abundance: NA
j_gene: TRBJ2-7
CDR3aa: CASTRPSNYEQYF

v_gene: TRBV7-2
d_gene: NA
abundance: few
j_gene: TRBJ2-7
CDR3aa: CASSLGGRPSYEQYF

v_gene: TRBV28
d_gene: NA
abundance: NA
j_gene: TRBJ2-2
CDR3aa: CASSVGGSTGELFF

v_gene: TRBV19
d_gene: TRBD1
abundance: NA
j_gene: TRBJ2-5
CDR3aa: CASRDPGTAEMETQYF

v_gene: TRBV29-1
d_gene: NA
abundance: once
j_gene: TRBJ1-1
CDR3aa: CSVVQGMNTEAFF

v_gene: TRBV18
d_gene: TRBD1
abundance: few
j_gene: TRBJ1-5
CDR3aa: CASSRWTGGGVPSNQPQHF

v_gene: TRBV30
d_gene: NA
abundance: NA
j_gene: TRBJ1-1
CDR3aa: CAWTDTEAFF

v_gene: TRBV30
d_gene: NA
abundance: NA
j_gene: TRBJ1-1
CDR3aa: CAWRSWDPESEAFF

v_gene: TRBV9
d_gene: TRBD1
abundance: NA
j_gene: TRBJ1-3
CDR3aa: CASSPGGRSSGNTIYF

v_gene: TRBV29-1
d_gene: TRBD1
abundance: NA
j_gene: TRBJ1-4
CDR3aa: CSVGSGQVHEKLFF

v_gene: TRBV27
d_gene: NA
abundance: NA
j_gene: TRBJ2-1
CDR3aa: CASSGAPRLYNEQFF